The 19 T cell receptor beta chains given below trace back to one sample, sequenced in a study of blood T cells in healthy people across ages. It was with a sample-barcoded 5' primer and a J-beta primer mix that a second PCR of about 7 to 12 cycles was run. TCRdb analysed the 5' RACE reads with MiXCR anew, one entry per CDR3 protein. Among about 1.1 million distinct CDR3 sequences listed, roughly two fifths were seen once. The source material was blood. The receptors stem from a man younger than 35 in good health.

This chain joins TRBV4-3 and TRBJ2-5; 7 bases map to TRBD2. With V trimmed by 0 bases and J by 11 bases, 12 bases remained unmatched. The germline V gene encodes CDR1 LGHNA and CDR2 YSLEER. This CDR3 is 15 amino acids long. CDR3 sequence (DNA): TGCGCCAGCAGCCAAGAATGGGACTATGGCAATGAGCAGTACTTC. This gives the protein CASSQEWDYGNEQYF.

The rearrangement joins TRBV7-9 to TRBJ2-3; D gene uncertain. This CDR3 has 13 residues. Trimming stripped 5 bases from V and 4 bases from J, with 10 bases between. Germline V gene data show CDR1 as SEHNR and CDR2 as FQNEAQ (reference sequence). The CDR3 bases are TGTGCCAGCAGCCAACCCCCCCCAGATACGCAGTATTTT. It encodes CASSQPPPDTQYF.

The genes are TRBV7-2 and TRBJ1-6; D gene ambiguous. Germline CDR1 SGHTA, CDR2 FQGNSA. V gave up 0 bases and J gave up 9 bases, with 9 bases separating them. The CDR3 is 14 amino acids. CDR3 nucleotide sequence: TGTGCCAGCAGCTTAGCATCGGCTGCTTCACCCCTCCACTTT. This gives the protein CASSLASAASPLHF.

Points on this clonotype: One junction end does not reproduce the germline sequence, and a read error may be involved. The chain recombines TRBV5-1 with TRBJ1-6; no definite D call. Germline CDR1 reads SGHRS; CDR2 reads YFSETQ. CDR3 length equals 16 residues. The CDR3 spells CASSLDGKHYTSPLHF. In DNA, the CDR3 is TGCGCCAGCAGCTTGGACGGGAAGCATTATACTTCACCCCTCCACTTT.

Details on this clonotype: One end of the junction does not line up with germline, which may come from a read error. The chain carries TRBV20-1 and TRBJ2-5, with unresolved D. The CDR3 loop spans 12 amino acids. Germline CDR1 reads DFQATT; CDR2 reads SNEGSKA (reference sequence). The chain's CDR3 is CRARYGQETQYF. DNA of the CDR3: TGCAGGGCTAGATACGGCCAAGAGACCCAGTACTTC.

This chain connects TRBV24-1 to TRBJ2-1; D is tentatively TRBD1 or TRBD2 (5 bases each). This CDR3 is 15 amino acids long. Trimming shortened V by 6 bases and J by 8 bases, and 19 bases separated the two germline ends. Germline V gene sequence: CDR1 KGHDR, CDR2 SFDVKD. CDR3 bases: TGTGCCACCAGTATCCCGGGACCACGCGTCGATGAGCAGTTCTTC. Residues: CATSIPGPRVDEQFF.

V gene TRBV28 combines with J gene TRBJ2-7; D unresolved. CDR1 and CDR2 from the germline V gene are MDHEN and SYDVKM. CDR3 length: 15 residues. The germline V and J ends were trimmed by 2 bases and 3 bases, with 14 bases remaining between them. The CDR3 nucleotides are TGTGCCAGCAGTTTACAGACGACTTCTGGCTACGAGCAGTACTTC. Encoded protein: CASSLQTTSGYEQYF.

The chain is built from TRBV4-3 and TRBJ1-4; D gene uncertain. CDR1 and CDR2 from the germline V gene are LGHNA and YSLEER. CDR3 size: 14 residues. V was clipped by 4 bases and J by 7 bases, with 13 bases between them. The CDR3 region is CASSPMRQSEKLFF. CDR3 in DNA: TGCGCCAGCAGCCCGATGAGGCAAAGTGAAAAACTGTTTTTT.

The rearrangement uses TRBV5-6 and TRBJ1-2; D may be TRBD1 (6 bases). V was clipped by 4 bases and J by 8 bases, with 15 bases between them. In germline, CDR1 is SGHDT, CDR2 YYEEEE. This CDR3 has 13 amino acids. CDR3 in DNA: TGTGCCAGCAGCCTGGCGGGACAATCGGGCTACACCTTC. Translated: CASSLAGQSGYTF.

V is TRBV27 and J is TRBJ2-5; D is ambiguous. The V gene's germline CDR1 is MNHEY and CDR2 SMNVEV (reference sequence). Trimming pared 0 bases from V and 3 bases from J, leaving 8 bases between. The CDR3 sequence is 14 residues long. The CDR3 DNA reads as TGTGCCAGCAGTTTATCCCACCTAGAAGAGACCCAGTACTTC. Translation gives CASSLSHLEETQYF.

This clonotype came up a few times. V and J are TRBV7-2 and TRBJ2-2; D unclear. V lost 5 bases and J lost 9, with 10 bases in between. Per germline, CDR1 SGHTA and CDR2 FQGNSA. This CDR3 has 12 residues. In DNA form, the CDR3 reads TGTGCCAGCAGCCTAAGGACCTGGGAGCTGTTTTTT. This sequence encodes CASSLRTWELFF.

The chain links TRBV24-1 to TRBJ2-3; unclear D gene. V was clipped by 0 bases and J by 4 bases, with 4 bases between them. The CDR3 covers 13 residues. Germline CDR1 is KGHDR and CDR2 is SFDVKD. The CDR3 coding sequence is TGTGCCACCAGTGATTTGCAGGCAGATACGCAGTATTTT. This gives the protein CATSDLQADTQYF.

CDR3 bases: TGCAGTGCGGAAGGGGGAAGCACAGATACGCAGTATTTT. This codes for CSAEGGSTDTQYF. This chain connects TRBV20-1 to TRBJ2-3, with a tentative D call TRBD1 (6 bases). Looked up from germline, CDR1 is DFQATT and CDR2 is SNEGSKA (reference sequence). With 6 bases removed from V and 0 bases from J, the gap between germline ends came to 10 bases. This CDR3 has 13 amino acids.

V and J are TRBV13 and TRBJ1-1; a weak D match, TRBD1 (5 bases). Per the germline V gene, CDR1 is PRHDT and CDR2 is FYEKMQ (reference sequence). This CDR3 spans 16 amino acids. Trimming stripped 3 bases from V and 2 bases from J, with 16 bases between. The CDR3 loop reads CASSLRAKTDNTEAFF. As DNA, the CDR3 is TGTGCCAGCAGCTTGAGGGCTAAGACAGATAACACTGAAGCTTTCTTT.

CDR3 coding DNA: TGTGCCAGCAGCTTAGTAGGGACAGGGGGACGGCCCCAGCATTTT. This gives the protein CASSLVGTGGRPQHF. The chain has TRBV7-2 and TRBJ1-5; 11 nucleotides agree with TRBD1. CDR3 size: 15 residues. V lost 1 base, J lost 9 bases, and 5 bases stayed unmatched. Germline V gene lookup returns CDR1 SGHTA and CDR2 FQGNSA.

This chain links TRBV10-3 with TRBJ1-1; TRBD1 aligns across 8 bases. The CDR3 loop spans 16 amino acids. Per germline, CDR1 ENHRY and CDR2 SYGVKD. J gave up 1 base and V 2 bases, and 6 bases lay outside the gene matches. The CDR3 region has the DNA TGTGCCATCAGTGAGAGGGCAGGGGGCGCGAACACTGAAGCTTTCTTT. Its translation is CAISERAGGANTEAFF.

V gene TRBV6-5 combines with J gene TRBJ1-2, with D unclear. Between the trimmed V and J ends, which lost 2 bases and 1 base, there was a span of 5 bases. The CDR3 spans 13 residues. The germline CDR1 and CDR2 sequences are MNHEY and SVGAGI. CDR3 protein: CASSYRINYGYTF. CDR3 bases: TGTGCCAGCAGTTACCGGATTAACTATGGCTACACCTTC.

This clonotype was seen only a few times. The genes are TRBV2 and TRBJ1-5, with a weak D call TRBD1 (6 bases). Between the trimmed V and J ends, which lost 2 bases and 4 bases, there was a span of 12 bases. The germline V gene has CDR1 SNHLY and CDR2 FYNNEI. The CDR3 covers 15 residues. The CDR3 sequence: CASSEYGTGNQPQHF. The CDR3 region has the DNA TGTGCCAGCAGTGAATACGGAACAGGGAATCAGCCCCAGCATTTT.

This rearrangement joins TRBV9 to TRBJ2-5, with TRBD2 as a possible D gene (5 bases). V shed 4 bases and J shed 3 bases, with 13 bases lying between them. The CDR3 extends over 14 amino acids. The V gene's germline CDR1 is SGDLS and CDR2 YYNGEE. CDR3 region: CASSTNGIEETQYF. In DNA, the CDR3 is TGTGCCAGCAGCACAAACGGGATAGAAGAGACCCAGTACTTC.